Each of the 20 T cell receptor beta chains below was sequenced from the same sample in a study of cytomegalovirus exposure and HLA in healthy donors. PCR amplification relied on 60 Vbeta primers (plus 13 Jbeta primers). Using immunoSEQ multiplex PCR, the repertoire was profiled, and TCRdb retains in-frame clones only, with some absent. The sample comprises approximately 100,000 clones, roughly three quarters of which are singletons, and about 4.1% rests with the top ten. The specimen was PBMCs. These receptors all stem from a man aged 45-60 years in good health and CMV-seropositive.

This clone has a single count. The chain couples TRBV6-5 to TRBJ2-1; 8 nucleotides line up with TRBD2. Trimming removed 4 bases from V and 4 bases from J; junction bases left unmatched: 3. The CDR3 contains 14 residues. Germline loops: CDR1 MNHEY, CDR2 SVGAGI. CDR3 coding DNA: TGTGCCAGCAGTTTAAGCGGGAGATACAATGAGCAGTTCTTC. Its protein product is CASSLSGRYNEQFF.

This chain links TRBV19 with TRBJ2-1; 16 positions match TRBD2. Germline V gene data show CDR1 as LNHDA and CDR2 as SQIVND (reference sequence). The CDR3 contains 15 residues. The trim removed 6 bases at V and 5 bases at J, leaving 1 base unmatched. CDR3 nucleotides: TGTGCCAGTAGGGGACTAGCGGGAGGGGACAATGAGCAGTTCTTC. It codes for CASRGLAGGDNEQFF.

CDR3 protein: CASSLVTDNKNIQYF. CDR3 nucleotides: TGCGCCAGCAGCTTGGTTACAGACAACAAAAACATTCAGTACTTC. V gene TRBV5-1 combines with J gene TRBJ2-4; D unresolved. The CDR3 is made up of 15 amino acids. Germline CDR1 SGHRS, CDR2 YFSETQ. Trimming took off 0 bases at V and 3 bases at J, with 10 bases between the two ends.

This sequence joins TRBV29-1 and TRBJ2-2, with TRBD2 as a possible D gene (7 bases). CDR1 is SQVTM and CDR2 is ANQGSEA in the germline V gene. The V end lost 5 bases, the J end lost 6 bases, and 16 bases lay between the germline ends. The CDR3 runs 14 residues. Here the CDR3 reads CSVWILGGAGELFF. DNA of the CDR3: TGCAGCGTTTGGATCTTAGGGGGGGCCGGGGAGCTGTTTTTT.

The gene calls are TRBV6-1 and TRBJ1-1, with D possibly matching TRBD1 (6 bases). CDR3 size: 14 residues. The V and J ends lost 4 bases and 4 bases respectively, with 13 bases between them. The germline V gene has CDR1 MNHNS and CDR2 SASEGT. CDR3 nucleotide sequence: TGTGCCAGCAGTGTCGAGGTAGGGGGCACTGAAGCTTTCTTT. It translates to CASSVEVGGTEAFF.

The rearrangement links TRBV30 to TRBJ1-2; 9 bases are shared with TRBD1. The CDR3 is made up of 14 amino acids. Germline CDR1 GTSNPN, CDR2 SVGIG (reference sequence). V shed 4 bases and J 5 bases; nucleotides not matched to a gene: 8. DNA of the CDR3: TGTGCCTGGACCATGACAGGGGGAGGGTATGGCTACACCTTC. Residues: CAWTMTGGGYGYTF.

The chain carries TRBV27 and TRBJ1-1, with 8 bases matching TRBD1. Germline V gives CDR1 MNHEY, CDR2 SMNVEV (reference sequence). This CDR3 is built from 14 residues. Losses at the gene ends were 3 bases for V and 2 bases for J; bases not matched to a gene: 2. This chain's CDR3 is CASSLSGGNTEAFF. CDR3 coding DNA: TGTGCCAGCAGTTTGTCAGGGGGCAACACTGAAGCTTTCTTT.

V is TRBV18 and J is TRBJ2-1; a possible D gene is TRBD1 (7 bases). Trimming removed 5 bases at V and 9 bases at J, with 11 bases between. CDR1 and CDR2 from the germline V gene are KGHSH and LQKENI. The CDR3 runs 12 residues. The CDR3 DNA is TGTGCCAGCTCAATTCAGGGGGGTGAGCAGTTCTTC. This codes for CASSIQGGEQFF. The full variable domain, rest sourced from reference TRBV18 and TRBJ2-1, is NAGVMQNPRHLVRRRGQEARLRCSPMKGHSHVYWYRQLPEEGLKFMVYLQKENIIDESGMPKERFSAEFPKEGPSILRIQQVVRGDSAAYFCASSIQGGEQFFGPGTRLTVL.

V usage is TRBV7-2 and J usage is TRBJ1-5, with a weak D call TRBD1 (6 bases). Germline-derived CDR1 and CDR2 are SGHTA and FQGNSA. Trimming pared 0 bases from V and 9 bases from J, leaving 12 bases between. The CDR3 spans 14 residues. For the CDR3, the DNA is TGTGCCAGCAGCTTAGCCCCAGGGGCAGGGCCCCAGCATTTT. It specifies CASSLAPGAGPQHF.

The chain has TRBV6-1 and TRBJ1-5; 12 bases fit TRBD1. Trimming at V came to 5 bases and at J to 6 bases, leaving 5 bases not matched to a gene. This CDR3 has 15 residues. Germline V gene lookup returns CDR1 MNHNS and CDR2 SASEGT. CDR3 DNA: TGTGCCAGCAGTCGCGGGACAGGGGGCGTTCAGCCCCAGCATTTT. This codes for CASSRGTGGVQPQHF.

The J gene is TRBJ2-2, the V gene TRBV4-1; 10 bases fit TRBD2. Germline values: CDR1 MGHRA, CDR2 YSYEKL. The CDR3 consists of 18 residues. V lost 0 bases, J lost 5 bases, and 9 bases stayed unmatched. CDR3: CASSQEEGAGGYTGELFF. DNA of the CDR3: TGCGCCAGCAGCCAAGAAGAAGGAGCGGGAGGGTATACCGGGGAGCTGTTTTTT.

This clone came up once. The rearrangement links TRBV10-3 to TRBJ1-5, with D perhaps matching TRBD1 (6 bases). This CDR3 is built from 16 residues. From germline, CDR1 is ENHRY and CDR2 SYGVKD. The germline V and J ends were trimmed by 3 bases and 3 bases, with 15 bases remaining between them. CDR3 sequence reads: CAISERQEGFNQPQHF. The CDR3 DNA follows: TGTGCCATCAGTGAAAGACAGGAAGGTTTCAATCAGCCCCAGCATTTT.

The chain combines TRBV27 with TRBJ1-4, with D maybe TRBD1 (6 bases). Trimming took 6 bases from V and 8 from J, leaving 16 bases between them. CDR3 length: 14 residues. Germline CDR1 is MNHEY and CDR2 is SMNVEV (reference sequence). The CDR3 region has the DNA TGTGCCAGCAGCATAGGGGGGGTATACGAAAAACTGTTTTTT. Translating gives CASSIGGVYEKLFF.

The chain carries TRBV5-1 and TRBJ2-7, with 8 bases that match TRBD2. CDR1 and CDR2 from the germline V gene are SGHRS and YFSETQ. Trimming at V came to 4 bases and at J to 7 bases, leaving 13 bases not matched to a gene. CDR3 size: 15 residues. CDR3 residues: CASSHGGREAREQYF. CDR3 bases: TGCGCCAGCAGCCACGGGGGGCGGGAGGCACGGGAGCAGTACTTC.

The J gene is TRBJ2-3, the V gene TRBV7-7, with 7 bases aligning to TRBD1. The ends lost 3 bases at V and 2 bases at J; junction bases unmatched: 5. This CDR3 spans 15 amino acids. The germline CDR1 and CDR2 sequences are SSHAT and FNYEAQ (reference sequence). CDR3 sequence: CASSFRDSPTDTQYF. In DNA, the CDR3 is TGTGCCAGCAGCTTCCGGGACAGTCCCACAGATACGCAGTATTTT.

The genes are TRBV19 and TRBJ2-7; TRBD1 matches 11 bases. The CDR3 runs 18 residues. With 6 bases clipped from V and 1 base from J, the junction kept 14 bases outside the gene matches. From germline, CDR1 is LNHDA and CDR2 SQIVND (reference sequence). CDR3 loop: CASRGQGAIGSMSYEQYF. The CDR3 DNA is TGTGCCAGTAGAGGACAGGGGGCAATCGGGAGCATGTCCTACGAGCAGTACTTC.

This clone is a singleton in its sample. The chain has TRBV18 and TRBJ1-1; 11 nucleotides match TRBD1. V was pared by 3 bases and J by 4 bases, with 16 bases of the junction left unmatched. The CDR3 covers 19 residues. The germline gives CDR1 KGHSH, CDR2 LQKENI. The CDR3 DNA follows: TGTGCCAGCTCACCCCAAGTGGTTGGGACAGGGGGTTCGCTCACTGAAGCTTTCTTT. Protein sequence: CASSPQVVGTGGSLTEAFF.

The V call is TRBV19, the J call TRBJ2-7, with 8 bases matching TRBD2. The CDR3 contains 18 residues. Germline CDR1 reads LNHDA; CDR2 reads SQIVND (reference sequence). V was clipped by 6 bases and J by 5 bases; unmatched bases: 21. CDR3 amino acids: CASRTSHSGTRGMHEQYF. The CDR3 DNA follows: TGTGCCAGTAGAACATCACATAGCGGGACTCGAGGCATGCACGAGCAGTACTTC.

The rearrangement uses TRBV30 and TRBJ1-6; the D gene is possibly TRBD1 (6 bases). The CDR3 is 13 residues long. Trimming cost V 4 bases and J 7 bases, with 11 bases left between them. Germline CDR1 GTSNPN, CDR2 SVGIG (reference sequence). CDR3 residues: CAWTGQPNSPLHF. The DNA for the CDR3 is TGTGCCTGGACTGGACAGCCAAATTCACCCCTCCACTTT.

The rearrangement links TRBV19 to TRBJ2-2, with D tentatively TRBD1 (6 bases). Looked up from germline, CDR1 is LNHDA and CDR2 is SQIVND (reference sequence). The CDR3 spans 15 residues. Trimming took 7 bases from V and 2 from J, leaving 14 bases between them. The CDR3 region has the DNA TGTGCCAGTACCCCAGGGACATCAAACACCGGGGAGCTGTTTTTT. The encoded protein is CASTPGTSNTGELFF.